Below are 30 T cell receptor beta chains sequenced from a single sample in a study of Graves' ophthalmopathy and Graves' hyperthyroidism. Researchers took RNA transcripts and amplified TCR beta CDR3 regions from them. HTBI primers primed a first-round RT-PCR, and a second-round multiplex PCR followed. TCRdb re-called the multiplex PCR reads through MiXCR, storing one row per CDR3 protein. Here the sample spans 200,000 to 300,000 distinct CDR3 sequences, 45% being singletons. Sequencing input: peripheral blood. Receptor source: an adult man with Graves' ophthalmopathy.

J is TRBJ1-2 and V is TRBV9; 7 positions agree with TRBD1. Germline V gene sequence: CDR1 SGDLS, CDR2 YYNGEE. V dropped 4 bases and J dropped 4; count of bases not matched to a gene: 13. This CDR3 is built from 16 residues. In nucleotides, the CDR3 is TGTGCCAGCAGCACCACTCCGGGACAGAGCCCCTATGGCTACACCTTC. Translated, it gives CASSTTPGQSPYGYTF.

This rearrangement joins TRBV7-9 to TRBJ1-4; D is unresolved. From germline, CDR1 is SEHNR and CDR2 FQNEAQ (reference sequence). V shed 5 bases and J shed 14 bases, with 15 bases lying between them. CDR3 length: 12 amino acids. The CDR3: CASSRELQYLFF. The CDR3 coding sequence is TGTGCCAGCAGCCGCGAGCTTCAGTATCTGTTTTTT.

In this sample, this clonotype turned up a few times. The chain has TRBV19 and TRBJ1-5, with 7 bases aligning to TRBD1. The junction had 6 bases not matched to a gene; V was cut back by 4 bases and J by 0 bases. CDR3 size: 16 residues. Germline V gives CDR1 LNHDA, CDR2 SQIVND (reference sequence). CDR3 residues: CASSSGTAYSNQPQHF. The CDR3 DNA reads as TGTGCCAGTAGTAGCGGGACAGCATATAGCAATCAGCCCCAGCATTTT.

This clonotype showed up many times. The chain is built from TRBV24-1 and TRBJ2-2, with a possible D match to TRBD1 (5 bases). Trimming took 0 bases from V and 1 from J, leaving 11 bases between them. The CDR3 spans 17 residues. The germline CDR1 and CDR2 sequences are KGHDR and SFDVKD. CDR3 coding DNA: TGTGCCACCAGTGATTTGGACAGCTCACTGAACACCGGGGAGCTGTTTTTT. It codes for CATSDLDSSLNTGELFF.

The rearrangement joins TRBV5-5 to TRBJ1-3; D ambiguous. The CDR3 length is 14 residues. Trimming took 4 bases from V and 1 from J, leaving 9 bases between them. Germline V gene sequence: CDR1 SGHKS, CDR2 YYEKEE (reference sequence). The CDR3 reads CASSRVQSGNTIYF. Here the CDR3 DNA reads TGTGCCAGCAGCCGGGTGCAATCTGGAAACACCATATATTTT.

Only a few counts were recorded for this clonotype. The genes are TRBV7-2 and TRBJ1-1, with D possibly matching TRBD1 (5 bases). This CDR3 contains 15 residues. V was shortened by 5 bases and J by 0 bases, with 13 bases between the two germline ends. In germline, CDR1 is SGHTA, CDR2 FQGNSA. As DNA, the CDR3 is TGTGCCAGCAGCCTAAGGCAGGGTATGAACACTGAAGCTTTCTTT. Its translation: CASSLRQGMNTEAFF.

The table lists this clonotype with a few counts. The chain employs TRBV5-1 and TRBJ2-2; 7 bases are shared with TRBD1. Germline trimming cut 5 bases from V and 3 bases from J; bases unmatched to any gene: 10. Germline CDR1 is SGHRS and CDR2 is YFSETQ. This CDR3 comprises 16 residues. The CDR3 is CASRPDRAADTGELFF. The CDR3 DNA sequence: TGCGCCAGCAGACCCGACAGGGCGGCCGACACCGGGGAGCTGTTTTTT.

This clonotype was counted between two and nine times. The rearrangement uses TRBV5-1 and TRBJ1-1; 12 nucleotides agree with TRBD1. Germline loops: CDR1 SGHRS, CDR2 YFSETQ. The CDR3 loop spans 17 amino acids. V shed 1 base and J 3 bases; nucleotides not matched to a gene: 7. CDR3 amino acids: CASSLPEGQGAYTEAFF. For the CDR3, the DNA is TGCGCCAGCAGCTTGCCCGAGGGACAGGGGGCGTACACTGAAGCTTTCTTT.

Comments on this clonotype: Compared with germline, one end of the junction differs, possibly owing to a read error. The V call is TRBV7-7, the J call TRBJ2-2; 8 bases are a match to TRBD2. The CDR3 runs to 17 residues. The germline V gene encodes CDR1 SSHAT and CDR2 FNYEAQ (reference sequence). The DNA of the CDR3 is TGTGCTAGCAGCGCGACCCGGACTAGCCCCCGGCCCGGGGAGCTGTTTTTT. Translation gives CASSATRTSPRPGELFF.

The rearrangement joins TRBV7-2 to TRBJ1-2; a weak D match, TRBD1 (5 bases). V was trimmed by 7 bases and J by 3 bases, leaving 15 bases between them. Germline V gene sequence: CDR1 SGHTA, CDR2 FQGNSA. CDR3 length equals 14 residues. CDR3 coding DNA: TGTGCCAGCAAAAAGACAGACCTCCACTATGGCTACACCTTC. Residues: CASKKTDLHYGYTF.

This rearrangement joins TRBV19 to TRBJ1-5, with no clear D. Germline loops: CDR1 LNHDA, CDR2 SQIVND (reference sequence). Trimming left V 2 bases short and J 0 bases short, with 11 bases between. The CDR3 is made up of 16 amino acids. DNA of the CDR3: TGTGCCAGTAGTATAATAACGCCTTATAGCAATCAGCCCCAGCATTTT. Its translation is CASSIITPYSNQPQHF.

This clonotype was seen many times. The gene calls are TRBV10-3 and TRBJ1-5; D possibly corresponds to TRBD1 (6 bases). This CDR3 has 16 amino acids. Trimming stripped 0 bases from V and 2 bases from J, with 11 bases between. CDR1 ENHRY and CDR2 SYGVKD come from the germline V gene. CDR3 sequence reads: CAISESLGAGNQPQHF. The CDR3, as DNA: TGTGCCATCAGTGAGTCGCTGGGGGCGGGCAATCAGCCCCAGCATTTT.

J is TRBJ2-7 and V is TRBV7-2; D remains ambiguous. Between the trimmed V and J ends, which lost 5 bases and 5 bases, there was a span of 19 bases. The CDR3 consists of 15 residues. Germline V CDR1 and CDR2: SGHTA, FQGNSA. The chain's CDR3 is CASSQDSGVLNEQYF. The CDR3, as DNA: TGTGCCAGCAGCCAAGATAGTGGGGTTCTGAACGAGCAGTACTTC.

The chain employs TRBV7-9 and TRBJ1-5; TRBD1 matches at 9 bases. Germline CDR1 and CDR2: SEHNR and FQNEAQ (reference sequence). The junction had 4 bases not matched to a gene; V was cut back by 4 bases and J by 6 bases. CDR3 length: 14 residues. The CDR3 reads CASSSTGGGQPQHF. For the CDR3, the DNA is TGTGCCAGCAGCTCGACAGGGGGAGGTCAGCCCCAGCATTTT.

This clonotype was counted many times. The genes are TRBV2 and TRBJ1-2; no definite D call. Trimming pared 6 bases from V and 1 base from J, leaving 9 bases between. The CDR3 covers 13 residues. The germline V gene encodes CDR1 SNHLY and CDR2 FYNNEI. The DNA of the CDR3 is TGTGCCAGCAGCATAGACGATAACTATGGCTACACCTTC. Residues: CASSIDDNYGYTF.

This clonotype occurred many times. The chain recombines TRBV29-1 with TRBJ2-7; 7 bases fit TRBD1. CDR3 length equals 12 residues. V lost 3 bases and J lost 6; bases outside the gene matches: 5. Germline lookup yields CDR1 SQVTM and CDR2 ANQGSEA. This CDR3 reads CSVDDRAGEQYF. The CDR3 DNA reads as TGCAGCGTTGATGACAGGGCGGGCGAGCAGTACTTC.

J is TRBJ2-5 and V is TRBV7-9, with D possibly TRBD1 on 6 matching bases. This CDR3 contains 12 residues. Trimming stripped 5 bases from V and 13 bases from J, with 17 bases between. Germline CDR1 reads SEHNR; CDR2 reads FQNEAQ (reference sequence). The CDR3 loop reads CASSLLQGRGYF. CDR3 DNA: TGTGCCAGCAGCCTCCTACAGGGACGGGGGTACTTC.

This clonotype has just a few counts. V usage is TRBV5-4 and J usage is TRBJ2-7; a weak D match, TRBD1 (6 bases). The CDR3 sequence is 14 residues long. V shed 0 bases and J shed 9 bases, with 16 bases lying between them. The germline V gene has CDR1 SGHNT and CDR2 YYREEE (reference sequence). The CDR3 DNA sequence: TGTGCCAGCAGCTTGGAGGGGCAGGGGCCCGGGCAGTACTTC. It translates to CASSLEGQGPGQYF.

The chain uses TRBV11-2 and TRBJ1-1; D unclear. V was cut by 4 bases and J by 1 base, with 10 bases left in between. The germline CDR1 and CDR2 sequences are SGHAT and FQNNGV. This CDR3 is built from 14 residues. The CDR3 DNA reads as TGTGCCAGCAGCTCATTGTACTCGAACACTGAAGCTTTCTTT. Its translation is CASSSLYSNTEAFF.

The chain carries TRBV7-2 and TRBJ1-1; D call uncertain. The V end lost 6 bases, the J end lost 11 bases, and 10 bases lay between the germline ends. The CDR3 covers 10 residues. CDR1 is SGHTA, CDR2 FQGNSA, per germline. CDR3 residues: CASSSAAAFF. The CDR3 nucleotides are TGTGCCAGCAGTTCGGCGGCCGCTTTCTTT.

Details on this clonotype: One end of the junction is discordant with germline, which a read error may explain. V usage is TRBV10-3 and J usage is TRBJ2-7; no clear D. CDR3 length equals 15 residues. Germline CDR1 ENHRY, CDR2 SYGVKD. The CDR3 here is CASSYTAGFSYEQYF. The DNA of the CDR3 is TGTGCCAGCAGTTACACGGCCGGATTTTCCTACGAGCAGTACTTC.

The V gene is TRBV5-4, the J gene TRBJ2-7; D is perhaps TRBD1 (6 bases). Deletions cut 0 bases from V and 6 bases from J, with 10 bases between. The CDR3 is 13 residues long. The germline CDR1 and CDR2 sequences are SGHNT and YYREEE (reference sequence). The CDR3 region is CASSLAGVVEQYF. CDR3 coding DNA: TGTGCCAGCAGCTTGGCAGGGGTGGTCGAGCAGTACTTC.

The chain combines TRBV20-1 with TRBJ1-4; 8 bases align to TRBD1. The CDR3 has 16 amino acids. V shed 1 base and J 1 base; nucleotides not matched to a gene: 5. CDR1 is DFQATT, CDR2 SNEGSKA, per germline (reference sequence). In nucleotides, the CDR3 is TGCAGTGCTAGAGCCCAGGGGGCTTTAACTAATGAAAAACTGTTTTTT. Residues: CSARAQGALTNEKLFF.

The J gene is TRBJ2-7, the V gene TRBV7-9, with 9 nucleotides matching TRBD2. V shed 7 bases and J 2 bases; nucleotides not matched to a gene: 9. Germline CDR1 and CDR2: SEHNR and FQNEAQ (reference sequence). The CDR3 totals 15 residues. Here the CDR3 reads CASTDVQRGAYEQYF. CDR3 nucleotides: TGTGCCAGCACGGATGTCCAGCGGGGGGCCTACGAGCAGTACTTC. The complete variable domain, with remaining parts taken from reference TRBV7-9 and TRBJ2-7, reads DTGVSQNPRHKITKRGQNVTFRCDPISEHNRLYWYRQTLGQGPEFLTYFQNEAQLEKSRLLSDRFSAERPKGSFSTLEIQRTEQGDSAMYLCASTDVQRGAYEQYFGPGTRLTVT.

The rearrangement links TRBV2 to TRBJ2-7, with D possibly matching TRBD1 (6 bases). Germline CDR1 is SNHLY and CDR2 is FYNNEI. Trimming took 6 bases from V and 2 from J, leaving 20 bases between them. The length of the CDR3 is 16 residues. The CDR3 nucleotides are TGTGCCAGCAGGACTCTACCGGGACAAGATCCCTACGAGCAGTACTTC. The encoded protein is CASRTLPGQDPYEQYF.

The chain recombines TRBV10-3 with TRBJ1-1; 7 bases align to TRBD1. There are 14 residues in the CDR3. Germline V lookup: CDR1 ENHRY, CDR2 SYGVKD. V dropped 4 bases and J dropped 1; count of bases not matched to a gene: 3. The CDR3 DNA follows: TGTGCCATCAGTGTCAGGACAGGGAACACTGAAGCTTTCTTT. Amino acids: CAISVRTGNTEAFF.

V gene TRBV6-5 combines with J gene TRBJ1-1, with D unresolved. This CDR3 has 14 amino acids. Per germline, CDR1 MNHEY and CDR2 SVGAGI. V shed 2 bases and J shed 1 base, with 8 bases lying between them. CDR3 protein: CASSYRTANTEAFF. DNA of the CDR3: TGTGCCAGCAGTTACCGAACAGCGAACACTGAAGCTTTCTTT.

The J gene is TRBJ1-1, the V gene TRBV7-6, with TRBD1 matching over 7 bases. The length of the CDR3 is 14 residues. The V gene end was trimmed by 2 bases and the J gene end by 5 bases; junction bases not matched to a gene: 5. Germline CDR1 is SGHVS and CDR2 is FNYEAQ. The CDR3 bases are TGTGCCAGCAGCTTAAACAGGGGAGGAACTGAAGCTTTCTTT. This encodes CASSLNRGGTEAFF.

The chain couples TRBV10-3 to TRBJ2-2, with a tentative D call TRBD1 (6 bases). CDR1 and CDR2 (germline): ENHRY, SYGVKD. Trimming took off 5 bases at V and 1 base at J, with 11 bases between the two ends. The CDR3 sequence is 15 residues long. The CDR3 protein is CAISQGLLNTGELFF. DNA of the CDR3: TGTGCCATCAGTCAGGGGCTACTGAACACCGGGGAGCTGTTTTTT.

This clonotype was detected a few times. V usage is TRBV12-3 or TRBV12-4 and J usage is TRBJ1-2; possibly TRBD1 for D (5 bases). This CDR3 is built from 15 residues. V was shortened by 6 bases and J by 1 base, with 15 bases between the two germline ends. CDR3 DNA sequence: TGTGCCAGCAGGGTCGGGCAGGGCTTTAACTATGGCTACACCTTC. It specifies CASRVGQGFNYGYTF.